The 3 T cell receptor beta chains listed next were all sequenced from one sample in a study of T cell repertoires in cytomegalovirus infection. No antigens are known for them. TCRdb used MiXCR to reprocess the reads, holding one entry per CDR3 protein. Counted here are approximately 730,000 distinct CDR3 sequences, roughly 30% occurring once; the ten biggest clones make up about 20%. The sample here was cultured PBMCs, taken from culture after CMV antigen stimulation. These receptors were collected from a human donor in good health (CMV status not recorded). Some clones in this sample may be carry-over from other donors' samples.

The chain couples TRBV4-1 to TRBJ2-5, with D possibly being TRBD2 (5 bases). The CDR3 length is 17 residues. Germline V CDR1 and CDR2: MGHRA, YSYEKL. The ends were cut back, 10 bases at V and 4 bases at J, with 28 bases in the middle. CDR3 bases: TGCGCCACTACGCAGGTGGTGCCGGGGAAAACGGTAGAGACCCAGTACTTC. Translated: CATTQVVPGKTVETQYF.

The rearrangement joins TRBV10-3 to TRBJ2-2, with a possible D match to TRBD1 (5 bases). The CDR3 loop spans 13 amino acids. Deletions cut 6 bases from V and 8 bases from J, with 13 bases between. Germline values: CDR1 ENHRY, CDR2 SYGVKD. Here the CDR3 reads CAISQPGFGELFF. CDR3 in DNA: TGTGCCATCAGCCAACCAGGGTTTGGGGAGCTGTTTTTT.

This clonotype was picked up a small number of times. The CDR3 protein is CATSDPDNSYNEQFF. DNA of the CDR3: TGTGCCACCAGTGACCCCGACAACTCCTACAATGAGCAGTTCTTC. The rearrangement joins TRBV24-1 to TRBJ2-1; D unclear. Germline CDR1 KGHDR, CDR2 SFDVKD. Trimming removed 4 bases from V and 0 bases from J, with 9 bases in between. The CDR3 length is 15 residues.